This TCR beta chain appears in the sequencing data of a study of CD8+CD57+ T cells in acquired aplastic anemia. Patients included in sequencing had previously demonstrated CD8+CD57+ cell expansion by flow cytometry. Genomic DNA served as template for TCR beta VDJ and CDR3 profiling. TCRdb called the reads again in MiXCR, with one record for every CDR3 protein. The sample yields around 79,000 distinct CDR3 sequences, around 70% seen once. The CDR3 is 13 residues long. Germline CDR1 reads DFQATT; CDR2 reads SNEGSKA (reference sequence). V was pared by 6 bases and J by 5 bases, with 16 bases between. The sample comprised sorted CD4+, CD8+, or CD8+CD57+ T cells (not recorded which) from PBMCs. This chain joins TRBV20-1 and TRBJ1-1, with D perhaps TRBD1 (5 bases). The sequence was obtained from a human donor with aplastic anemia. CDR3 amino acids: CSALAGRETEAFF. CDR3 nucleotides: TGCAGTGCCCTGGCGGGGCGGGAGACTGAAGCTTTCTTT.